This T cell receptor beta chain was sequenced in a study of shared clonotypes between healthy human individuals. This CDR3 comprises 15 residues. V lost 5 bases and J 7 bases, leaving 18 bases between the germline ends. Looked up from germline, CDR1 is SGHVS and CDR2 is FNYEAQ. Study processing details: From ImmunoSEQ came sequences covering only the junction and carrying no quality scores, so filtering differed. Using immunoSEQ multiplex PCR, the repertoire was profiled, and TCRdb retains in-frame clones only, with some absent. Clone size and V and J calls were adopted from that table, with D and trimming inferred from the DNA. This repertoire shows a few hundred thousand clones, approximately 65% found once; its top ten account for around 10%. This clone was recorded a few times.

This receptor was taken from a man younger than 45 in good health. The sample taken for sequencing was memory CD4+ T cells sorted from blood. The subset is: CD45RA-negative fraction. The genes are TRBV7-6 and TRBJ2-1; D is possibly TRBD2 (6 bases). The CDR3 DNA is TGTGCCAGCAGCCCGTGGAGGGATTCGGGGAATGAGCAGTTCTTC. The encoded protein is CASSPWRDSGNEQFF.